Ten or more counts support the clone carrying this TCR beta chain. Nobody among the patients had been given any treatment before thyroid surgery. TCRdb reprocessed the PCR reads via MiXCR. The data show tens of thousands of clones, 16% seen once. The record originates from a study of metastatic and nonmetastatic thyroid tumors. The V segment lost 7 bases and the J segment 6 bases; nucleotides outside the gene matches: 11. The CDR3 length is 15 residues. CDR1 is LNHDA, CDR2 SQIVND, per germline (reference sequence). The chain joins TRBV19 to TRBJ2-5; 10 bases map to TRBD1. The source of this sequence is a female donor with papillary thyroid cancer or a benign thyroid nodule (not recorded which). Some clones in this sample may be carry-over from other donors' samples. Sequenced material: blood. The CDR3 sequence: CASTTGTGVRQTQYF. CDR3 in DNA: TGTGCCAGTACGACCGGGACAGGGGTTCGTCAGACCCAGTACTTC.